This paragraph covers one TCR beta chain sequence. Germline V gene sequence: CDR1 LNHDA, CDR2 SQIVND (reference sequence). V dropped 7 bases and J dropped 1; count of bases not matched to a gene: 11. There are 16 residues in the CDR3. Primers: 60 Vbeta forward and 13 Jbeta reverse. Data came from immunoSEQ multiplex PCR; TCRdb stores just in-frame clones and leaves some out. This sample has under 150,000 clones, with roughly 80% found just once. This specimen belongs to a study of cytomegalovirus exposure and HLA in healthy donors. Sequenced material: PBMCs. The chain recombines TRBV19 with TRBJ1-1, with 8 bases fitting TRBD1. The sequence came from a woman aged 40 to 49 in good health and CMV-seropositive. Here the CDR3 reads CASTRTGFVRNTEAFF. The CDR3, as DNA: TGTGCCAGTACCCGGACAGGGTTCGTGAGGAACACTGAAGCTTTCTTT.